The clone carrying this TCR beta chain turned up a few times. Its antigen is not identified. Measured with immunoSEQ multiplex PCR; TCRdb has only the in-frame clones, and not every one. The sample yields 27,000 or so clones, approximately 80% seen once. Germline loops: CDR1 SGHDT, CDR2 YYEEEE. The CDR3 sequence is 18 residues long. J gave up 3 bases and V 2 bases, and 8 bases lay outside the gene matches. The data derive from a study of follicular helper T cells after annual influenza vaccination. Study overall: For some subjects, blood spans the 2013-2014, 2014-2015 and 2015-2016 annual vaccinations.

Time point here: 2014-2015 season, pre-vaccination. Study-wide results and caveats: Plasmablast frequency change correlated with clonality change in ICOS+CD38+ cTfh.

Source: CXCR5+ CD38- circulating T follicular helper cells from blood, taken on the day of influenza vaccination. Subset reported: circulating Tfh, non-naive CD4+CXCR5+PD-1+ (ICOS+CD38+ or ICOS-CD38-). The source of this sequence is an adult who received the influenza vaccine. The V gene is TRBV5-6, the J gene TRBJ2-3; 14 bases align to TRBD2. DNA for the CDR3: TGTGCCAGCAGCTTACGGACTAGCGGGGGGTTTAGGACAGATACGCAGTATTTT. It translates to CASSLRTSGGFRTDTQYF.